Each of the 13 T cell receptor beta chains below was sequenced from the same sample in a study of T cells in localized non-small cell lung cancer. The repertoire was sequenced with immunoSEQ multiplex PCR; TCRdb's copy has only in-frame clones and lacks some. Counted here are about 52,000 clones, 86% occurring once; the ten biggest clones make up approximately 20%. The sample consisted of peripheral blood, taken before any cancer treatment. Receptor source: a male donor aged 60 or over with stage III squamous cell lung carcinoma.

This chain uses TRBV11-2 with TRBJ2-5; 9 bases are a match to TRBD2. This CDR3 is 18 amino acids long. Germline-derived CDR1 and CDR2 are SGHAT and FQNNGV. V dropped 6 bases and J dropped 0; count of bases not matched to a gene: 14. The CDR3 here is CASRNTSGQRHHQETQYF. CDR3 nucleotides: TGTGCCAGCAGAAATACTAGCGGGCAGAGGCACCACCAAGAGACCCAGTACTTC.

This clone was observed a handful of times. The chain has TRBV19 and TRBJ1-2; 11 nucleotides match TRBD1. Losses at the gene ends were 7 bases for V and 10 bases for J; bases not matched to a gene: 8. This CDR3 is 13 amino acids long. The germline V gene has CDR1 LNHDA and CDR2 SQIVND (reference sequence). The CDR3 coding sequence is TGTGCCAGTATTGGACAGGGGGCTTCCTCCTACACCTTC. Amino acid sequence: CASIGQGASSYTF.

The chain combines TRBV6-5 with TRBJ2-3; D perhaps matches TRBD1 (6 bases). The germline gives CDR1 MNHEY, CDR2 SVGAGI. Trimming stripped 2 bases from V and 3 bases from J, with 12 bases between. This CDR3 region has 15 residues. This CDR3 reads CASSYGLRGTDTQYF. CDR3 coding DNA: TGTGCCAGCAGTTACGGTCTAAGGGGGACAGATACGCAGTATTTT.

The chain is built from TRBV5-1 and TRBJ2-1; tentatively, D is TRBD2 (5 bases). Germline lookup yields CDR1 SGHRS and CDR2 YFSETQ. The CDR3 has 13 amino acids. V dropped 4 bases and J dropped 4 bases, with 9 bases sitting between them. CDR3 protein: CASSMDLYNEQFF. The DNA of the CDR3 is TGCGCCAGCAGCATGGACTTATACAATGAGCAGTTCTTC.

The genes are TRBV7-2 and TRBJ2-7; TRBD1 matches 10 bases. V lost 3 bases, J lost 4 bases, and 6 bases stayed unmatched. The germline CDR1 and CDR2 sequences are SGHTA and FQGNSA. CDR3 length: 15 residues. For the CDR3, the DNA is TGTGCCAGCAGCTTTCTCGGACAGGGGGTTTACGAGCAGTACTTC. Translated, it gives CASSFLGQGVYEQYF.

This clone was seen only a few times. V is TRBV30 and J is TRBJ1-1, with D possibly being TRBD1 (5 bases). The germline V gene has CDR1 GTSNPN and CDR2 SVGIG (reference sequence). The CDR3 consists of 15 residues. V was clipped by 2 bases and J by 8 bases, with 21 bases between them. The CDR3 DNA follows: TGTGCCTGGAGTCCCCCCGGGGGGAGAGGGCCAGAAGCTTTCTTT. The encoded protein is CAWSPPGGRGPEAFF.

This clone showed up just a few times. The CDR3 DNA follows: TGTGCCAGCAGTTTGAACAGGGGGCCCTACGAGCAGTACTTC. Protein sequence: CASSLNRGPYEQYF. The chain carries TRBV27 and TRBJ2-7; 9 nucleotides line up with TRBD1. The ends lost 3 bases at V and 2 bases at J; junction bases unmatched: 2. Germline CDR1 MNHEY, CDR2 SMNVEV (reference sequence). The CDR3 extends over 14 amino acids.

The gene calls are TRBV15 and TRBJ2-3; D might be TRBD1 (7 bases). From germline, CDR1 is LNHNV and CDR2 YYDKDF (reference sequence). With 0 bases removed from V and 6 bases from J, the gap between germline ends came to 10 bases. The CDR3 consists of 14 residues. The CDR3, as DNA: TGTGCCACCAGCAGAGAGACAGGGAGGGATACGCAGTATTTT. As protein: CATSRETGRDTQYF.

This clone was counted a few times. The chain uses TRBV6-5 and TRBJ1-6, with D tentatively TRBD1 (5 bases). Germline CDR1 reads MNHEY; CDR2 reads SVGAGI. V shed 6 bases and J shed 5 bases, with 11 bases lying between them. This CDR3 region has 14 residues. The CDR3 bases are TGTGCCAGCAGGCGGACACTCCATAATTCACCCCTCCACTTT. Protein: CASRRTLHNSPLHF.

This clone was picked up a small number of times. The chain is built from TRBV9 and TRBJ2-5; D is perhaps TRBD2 (5 bases). CDR3 length equals 15 residues. Germline CDR1 is SGDLS and CDR2 is YYNGEE. V gave up 0 bases and J gave up 5 bases, with 14 bases separating them. CDR3 sequence: CASSVEGFPGETQYF. Written as DNA, the CDR3 is TGTGCCAGCAGCGTAGAAGGGTTCCCGGGGGAGACCCAGTACTTC.

The chain has TRBV20-1 and TRBJ1-3, with D unresolved. Trimming pared 3 bases from V and 4 bases from J, leaving 4 bases between. The CDR3 has 11 residues. Germline V CDR1 and CDR2: DFQATT, SNEGSKA (reference sequence). The CDR3 DNA reads TGCAGTGCTAGTCCCGGAAACACCATATATTTT. Encoded protein: CSASPGNTIYF.

This clone was recorded only once. V and J are TRBV6-6 and TRBJ2-2, with unresolved D. Germline loops: CDR1 MNHNY, CDR2 SVGAGI (reference sequence). V was shortened by 2 bases and J by 8 bases, with 9 bases between the two germline ends. The CDR3 is 13 amino acids. The CDR3 sequence is CASSYPVRGELFF. The CDR3 nucleotides read TGTGCCAGCAGTTACCCCGTTAGGGGGGAGCTGTTTTTT.

V and J are TRBV5-1 and TRBJ2-7; 7 bases are a match to TRBD1. This CDR3 spans 15 amino acids. Trimming cost V 0 bases and J 5 bases; bases outside gene matches: 8. Germline V gene sequence: CDR1 SGHRS, CDR2 YFSETQ. CDR3 residues: CASSLGFQGVDEQYF. The CDR3, as DNA: TGCGCCAGCAGCTTGGGTTTTCAGGGGGTGGACGAGCAGTACTTC.